This section outlines one T cell receptor (beta chain) sequence together with its context. This sample stems from a study of blood T cell repertoires in COVID-19. Authors' analysis steps: Reference gene primer amplification in the assay estimated nucleated cell counts. This table comes from immunoSEQ multiplex PCR, and its TCRdb copy is limited to in-frame clones, with some not included. The V and J calls and clone size come from that table; D and trimming were worked out from the DNA. The data hold roughly 400,000 clones, with approximately 90% observed a single time. Trimming left V 0 bases short and J 1 base short, with 12 bases between. CDR3 length: 16 residues. CDR1 SGHNT and CDR2 YYREEE come from the germline V gene (reference sequence). Participants were aged about 18 to 95 years, lived in roughly 23 US areas, and enrolled virtually.

The sequencing input was PBMCs or T cells enriched from blood (not recorded which). This chain uses TRBV5-4 with TRBJ2-3; D ambiguous. This clonotype was obtained from a woman in her thirties or forties who had been exposed to COVID-19. CDR3 coding DNA: TGTGCCAGCAGCTTGGCAGCGACCTTAGGCACAGATACGCAGTATTTT. The encoded protein is CASSLAATLGTDTQYF.